Below are 30 T cell receptor beta chains sequenced from a single sample in a study of T-cell memory formation after mild COVID-19. One entry per CDR3 protein, called by TCRdb with MiXCR from the 5' RACE reads. Counted here are 100,000 to 150,000 distinct CDR3 sequences, less than 6.5% occurring once; the ten biggest clones make up roughly 2.2%. The specimen sequenced was PBMCs or a T cell subset sorted from them (not recorded which). Every receptor here comes from an adult woman who had mild COVID-19 (a few samples of this study predate the infection). Cell type and time point are not known.

This clonotype was seen only a few times. The chain recombines TRBV20-1 with TRBJ1-1; D possibly corresponds to TRBD1 (6 bases). The CDR3 runs to 14 residues. CDR1 and CDR2 from the germline V gene are DFQATT and SNEGSKA (reference sequence). Between the trimmed V and J ends, which lost 6 bases and 8 bases, there was a span of 22 bases. CDR3 residues: CSAKRAVRGGEAFF. CDR3 DNA: TGCAGTGCCAAAAGGGCGGTCCGAGGGGGGGAAGCTTTCTTT.

This clonotype was observed many times. This chain joins TRBV4-1 and TRBJ2-2, with D perhaps matching TRBD2 (5 bases). The CDR3 consists of 15 residues. CDR1 and CDR2 (germline): MGHRA, YSYEKL. Trimming pared 3 bases from V and 4 bases from J, leaving 12 bases between. CDR3 loop: CASSQRQEVTGELFF. CDR3 sequence (DNA): TGCGCCAGCAGCCAGCGCCAGGAGGTCACCGGGGAGCTGTTTTTT.

The rearrangement uses TRBV19 and TRBJ1-2; no definite D call. The CDR3 is 13 amino acids. Germline values: CDR1 LNHDA, CDR2 SQIVND (reference sequence). V was cut by 3 bases and J by 5 bases, with 10 bases left in between. CDR3 protein: CASSISKGYGYTF. The DNA for the CDR3 is TGTGCCAGTAGTATCTCCAAAGGTTATGGCTACACCTTC.

The chain uses TRBV4-2 and TRBJ1-2; a weak D match, TRBD1 (5 bases). The CDR3 has 13 residues. V was shortened by 3 bases and J by 8 bases, with 13 bases between the two germline ends. Germline V gene sequence: CDR1 LGHNA, CDR2 YNFKEQ. In DNA, the CDR3 is TGTGCCAGCAGCCACCGGGACTTCCGAGGCTACACCTTC. Translating gives CASSHRDFRGYTF.

This clonotype came up many times. The chain employs TRBV12-3 or TRBV12-4 and TRBJ1-1; 12 nucleotides agree with TRBD1. This CDR3 comprises 16 residues. V was pared by 3 bases and J by 1 base, with 3 bases of the junction left unmatched. In DNA form, the CDR3 reads TGTGCCAGCAGTTTCCGGGACAGGGGGCGGAACACTGAAGCTTTCTTT. Translated: CASSFRDRGRNTEAFF.

This sequence joins TRBV11-2 and TRBJ2-2; 8 bases fit TRBD2. This CDR3 spans 15 amino acids. Germline V gene data show CDR1 as SGHAT and CDR2 as FQNNGV. Trimming cost V 1 base and J 5 bases; bases outside gene matches: 3. CDR3 in amino acids: CASSLAGGATGELFF. CDR3 in DNA: TGTGCCAGCAGCTTAGCGGGGGGGGCGACCGGGGAGCTGTTTTTT.

The chain has TRBV5-1 and TRBJ1-2; D possibly corresponds to TRBD1 (6 bases). This CDR3 is 15 amino acids long. The germline V gene encodes CDR1 SGHRS and CDR2 YFSETQ. Trimming pared 2 bases from V and 2 bases from J, leaving 13 bases between. CDR3 nucleotide sequence: TGCGCCAGCAGCTTTACGGGGGCAGAGAACTATGGCTACACCTTC. Its protein is CASSFTGAENYGYTF.

The rearrangement links TRBV5-1 to TRBJ2-6; D unclear. Trimming removed 4 bases from V and 0 bases from J, with 14 bases in between. The CDR3 sequence is 17 residues long. Germline loops: CDR1 SGHRS, CDR2 YFSETQ. The DNA for the CDR3 is TGCGCCAGCAGCCCACCTCACACCGCCTCTGGGGCCAACGTCCTGACTTTC. Protein product: CASSPPHTASGANVLTF.

A few counts support this clonotype. The CDR3 bases are TGTGCCAGTAGTACGAACGATCTAGCGGGCATCGGCTACACCTTC. The encoded protein is CASSTNDLAGIGYTF. J is TRBJ1-2 and V is TRBV19; no definite D call. The ends were cut back, 4 bases at V and 8 bases at J, with 20 bases in the middle. This CDR3 has 15 residues. Looked up from germline, CDR1 is LNHDA and CDR2 is SQIVND (reference sequence).

Many counts were recorded for this clonotype. V usage is TRBV5-1 and J usage is TRBJ2-1, with no clear D. Looked up from germline, CDR1 is SGHRS and CDR2 is YFSETQ. This CDR3 comprises 18 residues. Trimming cost V 0 bases and J 4 bases, with 20 bases left between them. The DNA for the CDR3 is TGCGCCAGCAGCTTGGTAAGAAGGGAAAGGGCAAGTTACAATGAGCAGTTCTTC. This sequence encodes CASSLVRRERASYNEQFF.

In its sample, this clonotype was seen a few times. One end of the junction is discordant with germline, which a read error may explain. The chain recombines TRBV6-5 with TRBJ2-2; D possibly corresponds to TRBD2 (6 bases). Germline values: CDR1 MNHEY, CDR2 SVGAGI. The CDR3 spans 13 residues. The CDR3 protein is CASGGTVGRELIF. The CDR3 DNA reads as TGTGCCAGCGGAGGGACCGTAGGTCGGGAGCTGATTTTT.

The table lists this clonotype with a few counts. The chain joins TRBV6-2 or TRBV6-3 to TRBJ2-4; unclear D gene. The germline gives CDR1 MNHEY, CDR2 SVGEGT. The CDR3 contains 13 residues. Trimming cost V 9 bases and J 0 bases, with 9 bases left between them. The CDR3 loop is CASAGIAKNIQYF. The CDR3 DNA follows: TGTGCCAGTGCTGGAATAGCCAAAAACATTCAGTACTTC.

V usage is TRBV7-2 and J usage is TRBJ2-7, with 11 bases that match TRBD2. The V gene end was trimmed by 1 base and the J gene end by 1 base; junction bases not matched to a gene: 6. Germline V lookup: CDR1 SGHTA, CDR2 FQGNSA. This CDR3 has 17 residues. CDR3 in DNA: TGTGCCAGCAGCTTAGAGGGTATAGCGGGAGGGTCCTACGAGCAGTACTTC. It is translated as CASSLEGIAGGSYEQYF.

The chain links TRBV7-2 to TRBJ2-2; possibly TRBD1 or TRBD2 for D (5 bases each). The ends were cut back, 5 bases at V and 6 bases at J, with 16 bases in the middle. The germline gives CDR1 SGHTA, CDR2 FQGNSA. This CDR3 is 15 amino acids long. Here the CDR3 reads CASSPIGGFAGELFF. For the CDR3, the DNA is TGTGCCAGCAGCCCCATTGGGGGTTTCGCCGGGGAGCTGTTTTTT.

Ten or more counts support this clonotype. The chain has TRBV5-1 and TRBJ2-1; 9 nucleotides line up with TRBD2. V shed 1 base and J 8 bases; nucleotides not matched to a gene: 7. The CDR3 consists of 15 residues. Germline V gene lookup returns CDR1 SGHRS and CDR2 YFSETQ. Written as DNA, the CDR3 is TGCGCCAGCAGCTTGTTGCGGGAGGGCCCCTATGAGCAGTTCTTC. It is translated as CASSLLREGPYEQFF.

There are a few counts of this clonotype. The chain has TRBV5-4 and TRBJ1-2, with D maybe TRBD1 (5 bases). Between the trimmed V and J ends, which lost 3 bases and 1 base, there was a span of 10 bases. The CDR3 contains 14 residues. Looked up from germline, CDR1 is SGHNT and CDR2 is YYREEE (reference sequence). The CDR3 DNA sequence: TGTGCCAGCAGCTATGACAGCGGTAACTATGGCTACACCTTC. Its protein is CASSYDSGNYGYTF.

The chain carries TRBV12-3 or TRBV12-4 and TRBJ2-2, with D unclear. The CDR3 runs to 14 residues. V shed 5 bases and J shed 10 bases, with 17 bases lying between them. The CDR3 region has the DNA TGTGCCAGCAGTGCGCAGAGATTTCGTGAGGAGCTGTTTTTT. It codes for CASSAQRFREELFF.

This clonotype was seen a few times. V is TRBV20-1 and J is TRBJ2-5; no clear D gene. Germline V gives CDR1 DFQATT, CDR2 SNEGSKA (reference sequence). The CDR3 consists of 12 residues. Trimming stripped 1 base from V and 4 bases from J, with 7 bases between. Here the CDR3 DNA reads TGCAGTGCTAGAGTGGGGTCAGAGACCCAGTACTTC. Translation gives CSARVGSETQYF.

V is TRBV7-9 and J is TRBJ2-3, with a possible D match to TRBD1 (6 bases). The V and J ends lost 5 bases and 2 bases respectively, with 14 bases between them. Germline V gene lookup returns CDR1 SEHNR and CDR2 FQNEAQ (reference sequence). The CDR3 sequence is 15 residues long. CDR3 sequence: CASSPLDSYTDTQYF. CDR3 nucleotide sequence: TGTGCCAGCAGCCCACTGGACAGCTACACAGATACGCAGTATTTT.

This clonotype was counted only a few times. The chain employs TRBV6-2 or TRBV6-3 and TRBJ1-6; D gene unclear. The CDR3 totals 11 residues. Germline V CDR1 and CDR2: MNHEY, SVGEGT. The germline V and J ends were trimmed by 7 bases and 14 bases, with 12 bases remaining between them. Written as DNA, the CDR3 is TGTGCCAGCAACAACGGGGTGGCCCTCCACTTT. It codes for CASNNGVALHF.

V usage is TRBV5-1 and J usage is TRBJ2-2; D ambiguous. Trimming left V 0 bases short and J 7 bases short, with 10 bases between. In germline, CDR1 is SGHRS, CDR2 YFSETQ. CDR3 size: 14 residues. The CDR3 nucleotides are TGCGCCAGCAGCTTGGCCGGTCTCAGCGGGGAGCTGTTTTTT. The encoded protein is CASSLAGLSGELFF.

The rearrangement uses TRBV2 and TRBJ2-3; TRBD1 or TRBD2 may be the D gene (6 bases each). With 6 bases removed from V and 7 bases from J, the gap between germline ends came to 14 bases. CDR3 length: 13 amino acids. Germline V gives CDR1 SNHLY, CDR2 FYNNEI. The CDR3 loop is CASRIEGGYTQYF. DNA for the CDR3: TGTGCCAGCAGGATTGAGGGGGGCTATACGCAGTATTTT.

In this sample, this clonotype turned up many times. The CDR3 region is CASRERGSWLDTQYF. The CDR3 DNA sequence: TGTGCCAGCAGAGAAAGGGGGAGTTGGTTAGATACGCAGTATTTT. The V gene is TRBV12-3 or TRBV12-4, the J gene TRBJ2-3, with D possibly TRBD1 on 6 matching bases. This CDR3 spans 15 amino acids. V lost 6 bases to trimming and J lost 5 bases, with 18 bases between them.

This clonotype appeared a few times. The rearrangement links TRBV7-2 to TRBJ1-2, with D tentatively TRBD1 (6 bases). This CDR3 is built from 13 residues. The V end lost 5 bases, the J end lost 2 bases, and 9 bases lay between the germline ends. Germline CDR1 is SGHTA and CDR2 is FQGNSA. CDR3 region: CASSQGRNYGYTF. The CDR3 bases are TGTGCCAGCAGCCAGGGGCGGAACTATGGCTACACCTTC.

This clonotype occurred a few times. This chain links TRBV10-3 with TRBJ1-4; D ambiguous. This CDR3 region has 12 residues. Per germline, CDR1 ENHRY and CDR2 SYGVKD. V gave up 0 bases and J gave up 8 bases, with 4 bases separating them. This chain's CDR3 is CAISESTEKLFF. CDR3 bases: TGTGCCATCAGTGAGTCTACAGAAAAACTGTTTTTT.

In this sample, this clonotype turned up a few times. The chain uses TRBV12-3 or TRBV12-4 and TRBJ2-5; tentative D call: TRBD1 (5 bases). CDR3 length equals 14 residues. V dropped 4 bases and J dropped 2 bases, with 11 bases sitting between them. CDR3 nucleotide sequence: TGTGCCAGCAGTTGGAACAGACAGCAAGAGACCCAGTACTTC. This codes for CASSWNRQQETQYF.

This sequence joins TRBV25-1 and TRBJ2-1; TRBD2 is a possible D gene (5 bases). Germline V CDR1 and CDR2: MGHDK, SYGVNS. V was shortened by 10 bases and J by 4 bases, with 17 bases between the two germline ends. This CDR3 has 14 amino acids. This chain's CDR3 is CATQRLPRYNEQFF. The CDR3 nucleotides are TGTGCCACACAGCGGCTACCTCGGTACAATGAGCAGTTCTTC.

The chain combines TRBV12-3 or TRBV12-4 with TRBJ2-5; 8 bases agree with TRBD2. The CDR3 is 14 residues long. Germline trimming cut 5 bases from V and 2 bases from J; bases unmatched to any gene: 4. CDR3 nucleotides: TGTGCCAGCAGTCGCGGGGGGAGTCAAGAGACCCAGTACTTC. This gives the protein CASSRGGSQETQYF.

This clonotype was found many times. V gene TRBV5-1 combines with J gene TRBJ2-2; D unresolved. CDR3 length: 14 residues. Germline-derived CDR1 and CDR2 are SGHRS and YFSETQ. The V end was cut by 4 bases, the J end by 1 base, with 8 bases between. The CDR3 here is CASSPGMNTGELFF. In DNA form, the CDR3 reads TGCGCCAGCAGCCCAGGAATGAACACCGGGGAGCTGTTTTTT.

This clonotype was recorded at least ten times. The rearrangement joins TRBV20-1 to TRBJ1-2, with D perhaps TRBD1 (6 bases). Trimming stripped 5 bases from V and 6 bases from J, with 13 bases between. This CDR3 has 12 amino acids. Germline V CDR1 and CDR2: DFQATT, SNEGSKA (reference sequence). The CDR3 reads CSALRPGDGYTF. The CDR3 DNA reads as TGCAGTGCTCTCCGGCCAGGGGATGGCTACACCTTC.